This record covers a single T cell receptor beta chain. Profiled with immunoSEQ multiplex PCR; TCRdb holds only in-frame clones, not every one. The data show around 10,000 clones, approximately 79% seen once. These data are taken from a study of follicular helper T cells after annual influenza vaccination. Overall study: Days 0, 7 and 28 post-vaccination were the blood draw times.

CDR3 length: 17 residues. V lost 4 bases and J lost 2, with 22 bases in between. The germline V gene encodes CDR1 SQVTM and CDR2 ANQGSEA. J is TRBJ2-3 and V is TRBV29-1; D ambiguous. The source of this sequence is an adult who received the influenza vaccine. The sequences come from CXCR5- memory CD4+ T cells sorted from blood, collected 6 weeks after influenza vaccination. CDR3 DNA: TGCAGCGTTGGACGAAGCCTAAGCATAGCCAACACAGATACGCAGTATTTT. Protein product: CSVGRSLSIANTDTQYF.